This note documents a single TCR beta chain sequence. Its antigen is undetermined. These data belong to a study of cytomegalovirus exposure and HLA in healthy donors. Overall study findings and caveats: The study carried out a later analysis of TCR beta sequences. It associated 16,951 of them with specific HLA alleles at a false discovery rate of 0.05.

Germline lookup yields CDR1 SGHTA and CDR2 FQGNSA. CDR3 length equals 16 residues. V was pared by 5 bases and J by 9 bases, with 9 bases of the junction left unmatched. The PCR employed 60 Vbeta primers together with 13 Jbeta primers. Some clones are missing from TCRdb's copy, which holds only in-frame ones; the method was immunoSEQ multiplex PCR. The sample yields roughly 160,000 clones, about three quarters seen once. The sequence was collected from a female donor in good health and CMV-seronegative. The chain has TRBV7-2 and TRBJ2-1; 14 bases line up with TRBD2. The sample comprised PBMCs. In nucleotides, the CDR3 is TGTGCCAGCAGCACAGCCGGGACTAGCGGGGGAGGTGAGCAGTTCTTC. Translation gives CASSTAGTSGGGEQFF.